The entry below gives a single T cell receptor (beta chain) sequence along with its context. The data were taken from a study of patients and donors after allogeneic stem cell transplantation. TCRdb independently ran MiXCR on the RT-PCR reads; one entry per CDR3 protein. This repertoire shows hundreds of thousands of distinct CDR3 sequences, around 16% found once; its top ten account for less than 8%. V shed 3 bases and J shed 2 bases, with 19 bases lying between them. This CDR3 is built from 17 residues. CDR1 is SGHRS, CDR2 YFSETQ, per germline. The sequence was obtained from a human donor who was either an allogeneic HSCT recipient or a stem cell or donor lymphocyte infusion donor (not recorded which). It is not recorded whose cells these are; they may come from a transplant donor. The V call is TRBV5-1, the J call TRBJ2-3; tentatively, D is TRBD1 or TRBD2 (5 bases each). Sequences were obtained from blood, either unsorted or a sorted T cell fraction (not recorded which). The DNA of the CDR3 is TGCGCCAGCAGCTCTCGAAAGGCTGTGGGGGACACAGATACGCAGTATTTT. The encoded protein is CASSSRKAVGDTDTQYF. Using reference TRBV5-1 and TRBJ2-3 for the parts outside the CDR3, the full variable domain is KAGVTQTPRYLIKTRGQQVTLSCSPISGHRSVSWYQQTPGQGLQFLFEYFSETQRNKGNFPGRFSGRQFSNSRSEMNVSTLELGDSALYLCASSSRKAVGDTDTQYFGPGTRLTVL.